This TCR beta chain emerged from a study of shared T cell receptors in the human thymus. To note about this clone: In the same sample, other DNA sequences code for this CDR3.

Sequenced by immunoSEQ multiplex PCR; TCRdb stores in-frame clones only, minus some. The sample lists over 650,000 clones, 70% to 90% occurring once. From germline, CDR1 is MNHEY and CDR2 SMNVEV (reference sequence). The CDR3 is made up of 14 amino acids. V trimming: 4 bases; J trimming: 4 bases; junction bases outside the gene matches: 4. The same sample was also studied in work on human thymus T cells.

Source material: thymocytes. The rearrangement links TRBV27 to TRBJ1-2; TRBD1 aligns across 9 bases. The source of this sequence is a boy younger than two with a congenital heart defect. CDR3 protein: CASSSGQGGYGYTF. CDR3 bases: TGTGCCAGCAGTTCGGGACAGGGCGGCTATGGCTACACCTTC.